This paragraph covers one T cell receptor (beta chain) sequence. The sample comes from a study of blood T cell repertoires in COVID-19. Study context: There were acute and convalescent COVID-19 samples, and they came from the United States, Italy and Spain. T cells, B-cell-depleted T cells, or PBMCs provided the cDNA or gDNA that served as material.

The CDR3 totals 13 residues. V dropped 2 bases and J dropped 7 bases, with 11 bases sitting between them. Germline V gives CDR1 SGHTA, CDR2 FQGNSA. Methods used by the authors: Nucleated cell number was recorded as an estimate derived from reference gene primer amplification. Some clones are missing from TCRdb's copy, which holds only in-frame ones; the method was immunoSEQ multiplex PCR. Clonal size and the V and J genes are those of that table, whereas D and trimming came from the DNA. The sample yields 130,000 to 150,000 clones, around nine tenths seen once. The receptor's source is a woman aged 40 to 49 with acute or convalescent COVID-19. The chain uses TRBV7-2 and TRBJ1-2; D not certain. Sequencing used peripheral blood. The CDR3 DNA follows: TGTGCCAGCAGCTTACAGGCTAACAGTGGCTACACCTTC. Residues: CASSLQANSGYTF.